This is a list of T cell receptor beta chains from one sample in a study of T-cell memory formation after mild COVID-19. TCRdb re-called the 5' RACE reads with MiXCR, one entry per CDR3 protein. This table has roughly 560,000 distinct CDR3 sequences, 20% appearing once. The sample taken for sequencing was PBMCs or a T cell subset sorted from them (not recorded which). The receptors stem from an adult woman who had mild COVID-19 (a few samples of this study predate the infection). Cell type and time point are not known. Each CDR3 is given with its conserved first and last residue. The D gene is left open where the match is weak. Only some rows state a clone size, as once, few, many or a class for expanded clones.

abundance,d_gene,v_gene,j_gene,CDR3aa,CDR3nt
few,.,TRBV3-1,TRBJ2-5,CASSPPGVETQYF,TGTGCCAGCAGCCCCCCAGGGGTTGAGACCCAGTACTTC
.,.,TRBV20-1,TRBJ1-5,CSASTSGLNQPQHF,TGCAGTGCTAGTACCTCAGGGCTCAATCAGCCCCAGCATTTT
few,.,TRBV20-1,TRBJ2-3,CSAPSGGGRTDTQYF,TGCAGTGCCCCATCGGGGGGCGGACGCACAGATACGCAGTATTTT
.,.,TRBV3-1,TRBJ1-6,CASSHLWRGDSPLHF,TGTGCCAGCAGCCACCTCTGGCGGGGGGATTCACCCCTCCACTTT
.,TRBD1,TRBV6-1,TRBJ2-7,CASKVGTGFAYEQYF,TGTGCCAGTAAGGTTGGGACAGGGTTTGCCTACGAGCAGTACTTC
.,.,TRBV15,TRBJ2-5,CATSRGWETQYF,TGTGCCACCAGCAGAGGGTGGGAGACCCAGTACTTC
few,TRBD1,TRBV28,TRBJ2-7,CASSPPGQGANEQYF,TGTGCCAGCAGCCCCCCGGGACAGGGGGCGAACGAGCAGTACTTC
.,.,TRBV4-1,TRBJ1-1,CASSQAAGVVEAFF,TGCGCCAGCAGCCAAGCGGCAGGGGTAGTCGAGGCTTTCTTT
.,TRBD1,TRBV18,TRBJ1-5,CASSSIPGQGNQPQHF,TGTGCCAGCTCAAGTATACCGGGACAGGGCAATCAGCCCCAGCATTTT
few,TRBD1,TRBV12-3/TRBV12-4,TRBJ1-2,CATRSTGEAGYTF,TGTGCCACCCGATCGACAGGGGAGGCTGGCTACACCTTC
few,.,TRBV7-9,TRBJ1-6,CASSLAGLSPLHF,TGTGCCAGCAGCTTAGCCGGACTATCACCCCTCCACTTT
few,TRBD1,TRBV27,TRBJ2-5,CASSLWQGAQETQYF,TGTGCCAGCAGTTTATGGCAGGGGGCTCAGGAGACCCAGTACTTC
.,.,TRBV7-9,TRBJ1-3,CASSLSVSTGNTIYF,TGTGCCAGCAGCTTATCGGTCTCTACTGGAAACACCATATATTTT
few,.,TRBV30,TRBJ2-7,CAWSAGVGSYEQYF,TGTGCCTGGAGCGCAGGGGTGGGCTCCTACGAGCAGTACTTC
many,.,TRBV11-2,TRBJ2-3,CASSFELRFTDTQYF,TGTGCCAGCAGCTTCGAGCTAAGGTTCACAGATACGCAGTATTTT
.,TRBD1,TRBV7-3,TRBJ2-1,CASSSGQGAYSYNEQFF,TGTGCCAGCAGCTCCGGACAGGGGGCTTACTCCTACAATGAGCAGTTCTTC
.,.,TRBV7-2,TRBJ1-2,CASSEGRMIWRGYTF,TGTGCCAGCAGCGAGGGACGGATGATCTGGCGGGGCTACACCTTC
few,.,TRBV27,TRBJ1-5,CASSPLAGSGQPQHF,TGTGCCAGCAGTCCTCTGGCAGGGAGTGGTCAGCCCCAGCATTTT
few,.,TRBV14,TRBJ2-4,CASSQVRKGRGFQNIQYF,TGTGCCAGCAGCCAAGTGAGGAAGGGGCGCGGGTTCCAAAACATTCAGTACTTC
.,.,TRBV29-1,TRBJ2-5,CSVEGGHQETQYF,TGCAGCGTTGAGGGGGGGCATCAAGAGACCCAGTACTTC
.,.,TRBV6-5,TRBJ2-5,CASSYSSGVGETQYF,TGTGCCAGCAGTTACTCGTCGGGGGTCGGAGAGACCCAGTACTTC
many,TRBD2,TRBV27,TRBJ2-1,CASTPGLAGVYEQFF,TGTGCCAGCACCCCAGGACTAGCGGGAGTGTATGAGCAGTTCTTC
.,TRBD2,TRBV12-3/TRBV12-4,TRBJ2-5,CASSPVSTGLAEETQYF,TGTGCCAGCAGTCCCGTATCTACGGGACTAGCGGAAGAGACCCAGTACTTC
few,.,TRBV6-2/TRBV6-3,TRBJ1-5,CASRDLRTASNQPQHF,TGTGCCAGCAGGGATCTTCGGACTGCCAGCAATCAGCCCCAGCATTTT
few,.,TRBV3-1,TRBJ1-2,CASSPRGGPNYGYTF,TGTGCCAGCAGCCCCCGTGGCGGACCTAACTATGGCTACACCTTC
few,TRBD2,TRBV5-1,TRBJ2-1,CASSLSSGRAYNEQFF,TGCGCCAGCAGCTTGTCGAGCGGGAGGGCCTACAATGAGCAGTTCTTC
.,.,TRBV9,TRBJ2-5,CASSVGYQQETQYF,TGTGCCAGCAGCGTAGGCTATCAACAAGAGACCCAGTACTTC
.,.,TRBV5-1,TRBJ2-2,CASSLAQTTGELFF,TGCGCCAGCAGCTTGGCTCAGACCACCGGGGAGCTGTTTTTT
few,.,TRBV21-1,TRBJ2-7,CASSSRDRGYYEQYF,TGTGCCAGCAGCTCTCGGGACAGGGGTTACTACGAGCAGTACTTC
.,TRBD1,TRBV7-2,TRBJ1-3,CASSLVSGGGNTIYF,TGTGCCAGCAGCTTAGTTTCAGGGGGCGGAAACACCATATATTTT
.,TRBD1,TRBV20-1,TRBJ2-7,CSAATGVAYEQYF,TGCAGTGCTGCGACAGGGGTGGCCTACGAGCAGTACTTC
.,.,TRBV9,TRBJ2-1,CASSGTAGPFYEQFF,TGTGCCAGCAGCGGGACGGCGGGGCCCTTCTATGAGCAGTTCTTC
.,TRBD2,TRBV15,TRBJ2-5,CATSRGLRPSGRETQYF,TGTGCCACCAGCAGAGGGCTAAGGCCTAGCGGTAGGGAGACCCAGTACTTC
.,.,TRBV2,TRBJ2-1,CATAMGYSGYNEQFF,TGTGCCACCGCCATGGGATACTCGGGCTACAATGAGCAGTTCTTC
many,.,TRBV6-6,TRBJ2-5,CASSYGARETQYF,TGTGCCAGCAGTTACGGGGCCAGGGAGACCCAGTACTTC
few,.,TRBV6-6,TRBJ1-5,CASRDTTFEPQHF,TGTGCCAGCAGGGATACCACCTTCGAGCCCCAGCATTTT
.,TRBD2,TRBV19,TRBJ2-1,CASSILAGGEYNEQFF,TGTGCCAGTAGTATCCTAGCGGGGGGCGAATACAATGAGCAGTTCTTC
.,TRBD1,TRBV5-1,TRBJ2-6,CASSLGDRESGANVLTF,TGCGCCAGCAGCTTGGGGGACAGAGAATCTGGGGCCAACGTCCTGACTTTC
.,.,TRBV4-2,TRBJ1-1,CASKMEWSLEAFF,TGTGCCAGTAAAATGGAGTGGTCGCTCGAGGCTTTCTTT
.,.,TRBV24-1,TRBJ2-6,CATSDLDPTGANVLTF,TGTGCCACCAGTGACCTGGACCCGACTGGGGCCAACGTCCTGACTTTC
many,.,TRBV12-3/TRBV12-4,TRBJ2-1,CASSLAGAREQFF,TGTGCCAGCAGTTTAGCGGGAGCCCGCGAGCAGTTCTTC
many,.,TRBV20-1,TRBJ1-1,CSARAMETNHFF,TGCAGTGCTCGGGCTATGGAAACGAATCATTTCTTT
many,TRBD2,TRBV24-1,TRBJ2-3,CATSERTSGRSTDTQYF,TGTGCCACCAGTGAACGGACTAGCGGGAGGAGCACAGATACGCAGTATTTT
many,TRBD1,TRBV7-9,TRBJ1-3,CASSWDSSGNTIYF,TGTGCCAGCAGCTGGGACAGCTCTGGAAACACCATATATTTT
once,TRBD2,TRBV24-1,TRBJ2-1,CATSGWGTSGSGSGNEQFF,TGTGCCACCAGTGGATGGGGGACTAGCGGGAGTGGGAGTGGGAATGAGCAGTTCTTC
many,TRBD2,TRBV7-3,TRBJ2-7,CASSRLAGYEQYF,TGTGCCAGCTCTAGACTAGCGGGGTACGAGCAGTACTTC
.,.,TRBV7-9,TRBJ1-2,CASSLFDRTYGYTF,TGTGCCAGCAGCTTATTCGACAGAACCTATGGCTACACCTTC
few,.,TRBV29-1,TRBJ1-1,CSVGTNRDRNTEAFF,TGCAGCGTTGGCACCAACAGGGACCGGAACACTGAAGCTTTCTTT
few,.,TRBV11-2,TRBJ2-3,CASSLGRAIRTDTQYF,TGTGCCAGCAGCTTAGGGAGGGCTATCCGCACAGATACGCAGTATTTT
.,.,TRBV9,TRBJ2-7,CASSVDNRATYEQYF,TGTGCCAGCAGCGTAGACAACAGGGCAACCTACGAGCAGTACTTC
few,.,TRBV7-2,TRBJ2-5,CASSLGPGTETQYF,TGTGCCAGCAGCTTAGGGCCAGGGACAGAGACCCAGTACTTC
.,.,TRBV7-6,TRBJ2-3,CASSKRVGADTQYF,TGTGCCAGCAGCAAGCGGGTTGGCGCAGATACGCAGTATTTT
few,TRBD2,TRBV20-1,TRBJ2-1,CSAQPQLAGVPVEQFF,TGCAGTGCTCAGCCTCAACTAGCGGGAGTGCCGGTTGAGCAGTTCTTC
.,.,TRBV18,TRBJ1-5,CSSSPAERIDNQPQHF,TGTTCCAGCTCACCAGCGGAGAGGATCGACAATCAGCCCCAGCATTTT
few,.,TRBV4-1,TRBJ2-3,CASSHSPQDYSDTQYF,TGCGCCAGCAGCCATTCGCCACAGGATTATTCAGATACGCAGTATTTT